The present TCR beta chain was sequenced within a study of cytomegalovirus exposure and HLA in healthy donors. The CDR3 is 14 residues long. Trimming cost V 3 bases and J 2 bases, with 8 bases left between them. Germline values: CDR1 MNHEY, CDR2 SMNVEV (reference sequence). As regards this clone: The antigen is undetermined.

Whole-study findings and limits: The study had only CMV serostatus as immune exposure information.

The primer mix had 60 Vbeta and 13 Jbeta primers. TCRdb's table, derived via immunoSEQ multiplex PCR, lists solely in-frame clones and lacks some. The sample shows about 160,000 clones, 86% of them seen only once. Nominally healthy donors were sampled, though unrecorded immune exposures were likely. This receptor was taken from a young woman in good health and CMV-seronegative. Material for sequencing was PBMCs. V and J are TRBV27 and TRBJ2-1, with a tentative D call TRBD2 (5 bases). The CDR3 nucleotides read TGTGCCAGCAGTTTCGAGGGAGCCTACAATGAGCAGTTCTTC. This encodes CASSFEGAYNEQFF.